This TCR beta chain came from a study of blood T cells in healthy people across ages. Germline loops: CDR1 MGHRA, CDR2 YSYEKL. This CDR3 is built from 15 residues. After removal of 6 bases from V and 6 bases from J, the junction contained 5 bases not matched to a gene. Through a sample-barcoded 5' primer and a J-beta primer mix, a second PCR was run for roughly 7 to 12 cycles. Researchers report that a template-switch adaptor with 12 random nucleotides tagged each cDNA molecule. All samples yielded 2.5 million or more CDR3-containing paired-end reads. Each CDR3 protein is one row after TCRdb ran MiXCR on the 5' RACE reads. The sample lists more than 650,000 distinct CDR3 sequences; roughly 24% were seen once. In addition, the sample was reused for a study of T cells of mothers and their children.

Sequenced input: blood. The V call is TRBV4-1, the J call TRBJ2-1, with TRBD2 matching 13 bases. The receptor was derived from a boy younger than 18 in good health. CDR3 sequence: CASSRGLAGTNEQFF. For the CDR3, the DNA is TGCGCCAGCAGTCGGGGACTAGCGGGGACCAATGAGCAGTTCTTC.